This T cell receptor beta chain came from a study of blood T cells in healthy people across ages. Notes on this clonotype: The antigen is not known.

Total RNA, at least 5.5 micrograms per sample, came from PBMCs. Study-wide findings and caveats: Those diversity estimates obtained from one million T cells were thought to be underestimates.

The CDR3 covers 16 residues. CDR1 and CDR2 from the germline V gene are SGHAT and FQNNGV. Through a sample-barcoded 5' primer and a J-beta primer mix, a second PCR was run for 7 to 11 cycles. One entry per CDR3 protein results from TCRdb running MiXCR on the 5' RACE reads. The data show hundreds of thousands of distinct CDR3 sequences, roughly 50% seen once. The sequenced material came from blood. This sequence joins TRBV11-2 and TRBJ2-5; 7 bases are a match to TRBD2. The closer fit of TRBJ2-7 to the DNA end suggests the J call may be wrong. The source is a man older than 75 in good health. The CDR3 spells CASSLSGGSWGYEQYF. The CDR3 region has the DNA TGTGCCAGCAGCTTATCTGGCGGGAGTTGGGGCTACGAGCAGTACTTC.